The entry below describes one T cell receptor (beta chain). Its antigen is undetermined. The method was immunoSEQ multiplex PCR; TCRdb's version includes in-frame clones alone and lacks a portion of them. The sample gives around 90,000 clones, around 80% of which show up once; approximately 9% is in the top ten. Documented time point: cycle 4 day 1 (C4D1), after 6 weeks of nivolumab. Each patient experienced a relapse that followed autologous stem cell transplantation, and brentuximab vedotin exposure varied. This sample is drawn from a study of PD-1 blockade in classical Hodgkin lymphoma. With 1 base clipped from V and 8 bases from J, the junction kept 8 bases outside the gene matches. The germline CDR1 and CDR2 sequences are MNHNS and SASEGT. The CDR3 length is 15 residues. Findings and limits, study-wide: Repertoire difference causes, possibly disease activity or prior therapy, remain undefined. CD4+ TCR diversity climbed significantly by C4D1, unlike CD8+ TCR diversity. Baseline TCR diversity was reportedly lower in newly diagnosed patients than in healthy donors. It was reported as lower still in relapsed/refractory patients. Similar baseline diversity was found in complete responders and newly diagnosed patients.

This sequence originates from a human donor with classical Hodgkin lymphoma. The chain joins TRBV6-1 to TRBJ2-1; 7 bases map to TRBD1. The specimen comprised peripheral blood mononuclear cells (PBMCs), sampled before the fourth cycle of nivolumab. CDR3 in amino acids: CASSEEGQVVDEQFF. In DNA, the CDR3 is TGTGCCAGCAGTGAAGAAGGACAGGTTGTGGATGAGCAGTTCTTC.